These 19 T cell receptor beta chains were sequenced from one sample in a study of blood T cells in healthy people across ages. For the second PCR, which ran for roughly 6 to 12 cycles, a sample-barcoded 5' primer and a J-beta primer mix were used. Via MiXCR, TCRdb re-called the 5' RACE reads, giving one row per CDR3 protein. The table includes 1.5 million to 2 million distinct CDR3 sequences, approximately 40% detected once. Material for sequencing was blood. The source is a human donor in good health.

This chain uses TRBV6-2 or TRBV6-3 with TRBJ1-1; 7 positions match TRBD1. With V trimmed by 5 bases and J by 10 bases, 10 bases remained unmatched. CDR1 and CDR2 (germline): MNHEY, SVGEGT. This CDR3 is 13 amino acids long. As DNA, the CDR3 is TGTGCCAGCAGTCTACAGGGGTCGATCGGAGCTTTCTTT. Translation: CASSLQGSIGAFF.

The chain combines TRBV7-2 with TRBJ1-2, with a weak D call TRBD1 (5 bases). The CDR3 loop spans 16 amino acids. The V end was cut by 4 bases, the J end by 0 bases, with 15 bases between. The germline gives CDR1 SGHTA, CDR2 FQGNSA. CDR3 nucleotide sequence: TGTGCCAGCAGCTCCATTGGGGCCGCATCTAACTATGGCTACACCTTC. Protein product: CASSSIGAASNYGYTF.

This chain connects TRBV5-1 to TRBJ2-3, with D possibly matching TRBD2 (6 bases). Looked up from germline, CDR1 is SGHRS and CDR2 is YFSETQ. This CDR3 spans 14 amino acids. Trimming cost V 7 bases and J 6 bases, with 18 bases left between them. The CDR3 DNA is TGCGCCAGCCCTCCCCGCGGGGACCATGATACGCAGTATTTT. Protein: CASPPRGDHDTQYF.

The genes are TRBV4-3 and TRBJ1-6, with TRBD1 as a possible D gene (5 bases). This CDR3 region has 16 residues. V was shortened by 0 bases and J by 9 bases, with 15 bases between the two germline ends. The germline V gene has CDR1 LGHNA and CDR2 YSLEER. The CDR3 DNA is TGCGCCAGCAGCCAAGAGAGGGGCCTCCCTAGTTCACCCCTCCACTTT. This codes for CASSQERGLPSSPLHF.

Worth noting for this clonotype: One end of the junction does not line up with germline, which may come from a read error. The V gene is TRBV6-5, the J gene TRBJ2-5, with 7 bases aligning to TRBD2. CDR3 length: 14 amino acids. Germline lookup yields CDR1 MNHEY and CDR2 SVGAGI. Written as DNA, the CDR3 is TGTGCCAACAGTTACCTCGGGACTAAAGGGACCCAGTACTTC. Its translation is CANSYLGTKGTQYF.

This clonotype has more than one count but fewer than ten. The V and J genes are TRBV5-1 and TRBJ2-5, with 7 bases that match TRBD1. Per germline, CDR1 SGHRS and CDR2 YFSETQ. J lost 2 bases, V lost 4 bases, and 8 bases had no gene match. This CDR3 region has 15 residues. The CDR3 reads CASSLWTGPQETQYF. The CDR3 coding sequence is TGCGCCAGCAGCCTTTGGACAGGTCCACAAGAGACCCAGTACTTC. The whole variable domain, filled in from reference TRBV5-1 and TRBJ2-5, reads KAGVTQTPRYLIKTRGQQVTLSCSPISGHRSVSWYQQTPGQGLQFLFEYFSETQRNKGNFPGRFSGRQFSNSRSEMNVSTLELGDSALYLCASSLWTGPQETQYFGPGTRLLVL.

This clonotype was observed a few times. This chain connects TRBV12-3 or TRBV12-4 to TRBJ2-5; D unclear. CDR3 length: 13 residues. V lost 0 bases to trimming and J lost 9 bases, with 11 bases between them. CDR3 nucleotides: TGTGCCAGCAGTTTAGCAAGAGATAGGGCCCAGTACTTC. Its protein is CASSLARDRAQYF.

This clonotype came up a few times. This chain uses TRBV20-1 with TRBJ1-2; 7 nucleotides match TRBD1. Germline CDR1 is DFQATT and CDR2 is SNEGSKA (reference sequence). The CDR3 consists of 15 residues. Trimming cost V 2 bases and J 4 bases; bases outside gene matches: 10. This chain's CDR3 is CSARKQGLRSYGYTF. CDR3 sequence (DNA): TGCAGTGCTAGAAAACAGGGGCTTCGCAGCTATGGCTACACCTTC.

Of note for this clonotype: The junction differs from germline at one of its ends, possibly a read error. The CDR3 loop is CASSLSGPNNSPPHF. Here the CDR3 DNA reads TGTGCCAGCAGTTTATCCGGTCCAAATAATTCGCCCCCCCACTTT. The genes are TRBV12-3 or TRBV12-4 and TRBJ1-6; D call uncertain. The CDR3 loop spans 15 amino acids.

This clonotype was seen a few times. The V and J genes are TRBV5-1 and TRBJ2-1; TRBD1 might be the D (6 bases). Germline loops: CDR1 SGHRS, CDR2 YFSETQ. The CDR3 is made up of 16 amino acids. Trimming cost V 0 bases and J 0 bases, with 10 bases left between them. CDR3 DNA sequence: TGCGCCAGCAGCTTGGACCAGGGGAGCTCCTACAATGAGCAGTTCTTC. Amino acids: CASSLDQGSSYNEQFF.

The V gene is TRBV12-3 or TRBV12-4, the J gene TRBJ1-1, with D perhaps matching TRBD1 (6 bases). The CDR3 spans 12 residues. With 7 bases removed from V and 8 bases from J, the gap between germline ends came to 14 bases. The CDR3 is CASTNHRVEAFF. In DNA, the CDR3 is TGTGCCAGCACCAACCACAGGGTAGAAGCTTTCTTT.

V and J are TRBV28 and TRBJ2-7; TRBD1 is a possible D gene (6 bases). The V end lost 3 bases, the J end lost 4 bases, and 16 bases lay between the germline ends. CDR1 and CDR2 from the germline V gene are MDHEN and SYDVKM. This CDR3 comprises 15 residues. CDR3 DNA: TGTGCCAGCAGTTTCGGCCAGGGGCCTGCGTACGAGCAGTACTTC. Protein: CASSFGQGPAYEQYF. Full variable domain (rest looked up from reference TRBV28 and TRBJ2-7): DVKVTQSSRYLVKRTGEKVFLECVQDMDHENMFWYRQDPGLGLRLIYFSYDVKMKEKGDIPEGYSVSREKKERFSLILESASTNQTSMYLCASSFGQGPAYEQYFGPGTRLTVT.

V gene TRBV6-2 or TRBV6-3 combines with J gene TRBJ2-1; 7 bases line up with TRBD1. Losses at the gene ends were 7 bases for V and 10 bases for J; bases not matched to a gene: 13. This CDR3 is built from 14 residues. Per germline, CDR1 MNHEY and CDR2 SVGEGT. The CDR3 sequence: CASKTTGASEEQFF. CDR3 coding DNA: TGTGCCAGCAAAACTACAGGGGCATCAGAGGAGCAGTTCTTC.

With respect to this clonotype: Germline is not matched at one junction end, which may reflect a read error. The V call is TRBV5-5, the J call TRBJ1-6; 7 positions match TRBD1. This CDR3 has 16 residues. The germline V gene has CDR1 SGHKS and CDR2 YYEKEE (reference sequence). CDR3 in DNA: TGTGCCAGCAGCTTGGCCTGGCAGGGGGGGAATTCACCCCGCCACTTT. It is translated as CASSLAWQGGNSPRHF.

The V and J genes are TRBV5-1 and TRBJ1-2; possible D gene TRBD1, 5 bases. The germline V gene has CDR1 SGHRS and CDR2 YFSETQ. V dropped 0 bases and J dropped 4 bases, with 13 bases sitting between them. The CDR3 loop spans 15 amino acids. DNA of the CDR3: TGCGCCAGCAGCTTGGATACGGGACGAGGCTATGGCTACACCTTC. Translating it yields CASSLDTGRGYGYTF.

Ten or more counts support this clonotype. The chain is built from TRBV12-3 or TRBV12-4 and TRBJ1-6; D ambiguous. Trimming stripped 3 bases from V and 7 bases from J, with 4 bases between. The CDR3 loop spans 12 amino acids. The chain's CDR3 is CASSFRNSPLHF. In nucleotides, the CDR3 is TGTGCCAGCAGTTTTAGGAATTCACCCCTCCACTTT.

The V gene is TRBV5-1, the J gene TRBJ2-7; no reliable D call. The CDR3 runs 14 residues. The V end lost 2 bases, the J end lost 5 bases, and 14 bases lay between the germline ends. Germline V gene data show CDR1 as SGHRS and CDR2 as YFSETQ. This CDR3 is CASSLTGRINEQYF. DNA of the CDR3: TGCGCCAGCAGCTTAACGGGCCGAATAAACGAGCAGTACTTC.

This clonotype was detected a few times. V is TRBV6-6 and J is TRBJ2-7, with D hard to call. This CDR3 comprises 16 residues. Germline V gene lookup returns CDR1 MNHNY and CDR2 SVGAGI (reference sequence). V shed 6 bases and J shed 0 bases, with 18 bases lying between them. CDR3 protein: CASRPNRGPSSYEQYF. Here the CDR3 DNA reads TGTGCCAGCAGACCAAACAGAGGTCCAAGCTCCTACGAGCAGTACTTC.

In this sample, this clonotype turned up a few times. The chain joins TRBV7-2 to TRBJ1-2; D not resolved. The CDR3 spans 15 residues. The germline V and J ends were trimmed by 1 base and 4 bases, with 13 bases remaining between them. Germline lookup yields CDR1 SGHTA and CDR2 FQGNSA. The DNA for the CDR3 is TGTGCCAGCAGCTTAGTGAGTGGTTCTAGCTATGGCTACACCTTC. Translated, it gives CASSLVSGSSYGYTF.